The present T cell receptor (beta chain) was sequenced within a study of cytomegalovirus exposure and HLA in healthy donors. Whole-study findings and limits: According to a subsequent analysis, TCR clusters identified in the first cohort showed a tendency to co-occur across the approximately 130 validation repertoires.

Germline lookup yields CDR1 SNHLY and CDR2 FYNNEI. The length of the CDR3 is 15 residues. V was clipped by 8 bases and J by 2 bases, with 17 bases between them. Only in-frame clones appear in the TCRdb table, and some are missing; sequencing was by immunoSEQ multiplex PCR. The sample consists of about 95,000 clones, 85% of them appearing once. Worth noting for this clone: Its target is not known.

This clonotype originated in a man between 18 and 35 years old in good health and CMV-seropositive. This chain joins TRBV2 and TRBJ2-3; D is unresolved. The sequencing sample was made of PBMCs. The CDR3 loop reads CASLRRGLSTDTQYF. The CDR3 coding sequence is TGTGCCAGCCTCCGGAGAGGCCTATCCACAGATACGCAGTATTTT.